This entry describes one T cell receptor (beta chain). TCRdb's table, derived via immunoSEQ multiplex PCR, lists solely in-frame clones and lacks some. There are about 100,000 clones in the sample; about 92% occur only once, and approximately 0.66% lies in the top ten. The CDR3 has 13 residues. Per germline, CDR1 SGHRS and CDR2 YFSETQ. Between the trimmed V and J ends, which lost 4 bases and 3 bases, there was a span of 10 bases. This entry comes from a study of siplizumab effects on memory and regulatory T cells. This sequence was found in a human donor in good health. Sequencing input: Tregs sorted from blood. The J gene is TRBJ1-2, the V gene TRBV5-1; D not certain. The CDR3 reads CASSPDIYYGYTF. The DNA for the CDR3 is TGCGCCAGCAGCCCAGATATATACTATGGCTACACCTTC.